These T cell receptor beta chains were read from a single sample in a study of T-cell memory formation after mild COVID-19. MiXCR, run by TCRdb on the 5' RACE reads, gives a single entry per CDR3 protein. This table has 90,000 to 120,000 distinct CDR3 sequences, approximately 15% appearing once. The sequencing sample was made of PBMCs or a T cell subset sorted from them (not recorded which). These receptors came from a young man who had mild COVID-19 (a few samples of this study predate the infection). Cell type and time point are not known. Both conserved end residues are part of each CDR3. A D gene is named only where the DNA matches it firmly. Expanded clones get a size class; other rows say once, few or many, or leave the size out.

CDR3aa,CDR3nt,abundance,d_gene,j_gene,len,v_gene
CASSPGLAGQETQYF,TGTGCCAGCTCACCCGGACTAGCGGGCCAAGAGACCCAGTACTTC,few,TRBD2,TRBJ2-5,15,TRBV18
CSAERGHGEKLFF,TGCAGTGCTGAAAGGGGTCACGGTGAAAAACTGTTTTTT,few,NA,TRBJ1-4,13,TRBV20-1
CASSQDIGTYEQYF,TGTGCCAGCAGCCAAGATATTGGGACCTACGAGCAGTACTTC,few,NA,TRBJ2-7,14,TRBV4-2
CASSQGGWKGYTF,TGCGCCAGCAGCCAAGGAGGGTGGAAGGGCTACACCTTC,NA,NA,TRBJ1-2,13,TRBV4-1
CASSVRSISNEQFF,TGTGCCAGCAGTGTACGGTCTATAAGCAATGAGCAGTTCTTC,NA,NA,TRBJ2-1,14,TRBV2
CASSGPKETQYF,TGTGCCAGCAGCGGACCTAAAGAGACCCAGTACTTC,many,NA,TRBJ2-5,12,TRBV7-2
CATSDFSTDTQYF,TGTGCCACCAGTGATTTTAGCACAGATACGCAGTATTTT,few,NA,TRBJ2-3,13,TRBV24-1
CASSPRLGLDNEQFF,TGTGCCAGCAGCCCCCGGCTAGGACTAGACAATGAGCAGTTCTTC,NA,TRBD2,TRBJ2-1,15,TRBV11-2
CASADPQRGSTDTQYF,TGTGCCAGCGCCGACCCCCAGCGGGGGAGCACAGATACGCAGTATTTT,many,TRBD2,TRBJ2-3,16,TRBV7-9
CASSRRDKRALKYGYTF,TGTGCCAGCAGCCGTCGAGACAAAAGAGCGTTGAAGTATGGCTACACCTTC,few,NA,TRBJ1-2,17,TRBV9
CASSFDLGANVLTF,TGTGCCAGCAGTTTTGATTTGGGGGCCAACGTCCTGACTTTC,NA,NA,TRBJ2-6,14,TRBV12-3/TRBV12-4
CATSDGSRETQYF,TGTGCCACCAGTGATGGTAGTAGGGAGACCCAGTACTTC,few,NA,TRBJ2-5,13,TRBV24-1
CASSRASSSYEQYF,TGTGCCAGCAGTAGGGCGTCCAGCTCCTACGAGCAGTACTTC,few,NA,TRBJ2-7,14,TRBV7-9
CAISGGDRGPYEQYF,TGTGCCATCAGTGGGGGGGACAGGGGTCCCTACGAGCAGTACTTC,NA,TRBD1,TRBJ2-7,15,TRBV10-3
CASSPKGTGSPLHF,TGTGCCAGCAGCCCGAAAGGAACAGGTTCACCCCTCCACTTT,NA,NA,TRBJ1-6,14,TRBV11-2
CASSLRTAYGYTF,TGTGCCAGCAGTTTAAGGACAGCCTATGGCTACACCTTC,NA,NA,TRBJ1-2,13,TRBV12-3/TRBV12-4
CASSSYSIYGYTF,TGTGCCAGCAGCTCGTACAGCATCTATGGCTACACCTTC,many,NA,TRBJ1-2,13,TRBV13
CASSGGISSYNEQFF,TGTGCCAGCAGTGGGGGGATAAGCTCCTACAATGAGCAGTTCTTC,few,NA,TRBJ2-1,15,TRBV13
CASSQAGVLSFEAFF,TGCGCCAGCAGCCAAGCAGGGGTTTTATCGTTTGAAGCTTTCTTT,NA,NA,TRBJ1-1,15,TRBV4-1
CASSPRDRGRVEKLFF,TGTGCCAGCAGCCCCCGGGACAGGGGCCGCGTTGAAAAACTGTTTTTT,NA,TRBD1,TRBJ1-4,16,TRBV7-8
CASSLVAGGNEQFF,TGTGCCAGCAGTTTGGTTGCGGGGGGCAATGAGCAGTTCTTC,few,TRBD2,TRBJ2-1,14,TRBV12-3/TRBV12-4
CASRLRLAKETQYF,TGTGCCAGCAGGCTCCGGCTGGCCAAAGAGACCCAGTACTTC,few,NA,TRBJ2-5,14,TRBV12-3/TRBV12-4
CASSFPGANYEQYF,TGTGCCAGCAGTTTCCCGGGGGCCAACTACGAGCAGTACTTC,NA,NA,TRBJ2-7,14,TRBV12-3/TRBV12-4
CASSPSRTLANYGYTF,TGTGCCAGCAGTCCTTCGAGGACACTAGCTAACTATGGCTACACCTTC,NA,NA,TRBJ1-2,16,TRBV6-5
CASSLALVDTQYF,TGTGCCAGCAGCTTAGCCCTGGTAGATACGCAGTATTTT,few,NA,TRBJ2-3,13,TRBV7-9
CASSYSSQETQYF,TGTGCCAGCAGTTACTCCTCCCAAGAGACCCAGTACTTC,NA,NA,TRBJ2-5,13,TRBV6-6
CASSYRDSNTGELFF,TGTGCCAGCAGCTACCGGGACTCAAACACCGGGGAGCTGTTTTTT,NA,NA,TRBJ2-2,15,TRBV7-3
CASSEQPPSPTDTQYF,TGTGCCAGCAGTGAACAACCCCCTTCGCCCACAGATACGCAGTATTTT,NA,NA,TRBJ2-3,16,TRBV6-1
CATSADTGFNTGELFF,TGTGCCACCAGTGCGGATACAGGGTTCAACACCGGGGAGCTGTTTTTT,few,NA,TRBJ2-2,16,TRBV24-1
CASSLTGADEKLFF,TGTGCCAGCAGCTTAACAGGGGCGGACGAAAAACTGTTTTTT,few,TRBD1,TRBJ1-4,14,TRBV7-9
CASSHWIGTPDTGELFF,TGTGCCAGCAGCCATTGGATCGGGACTCCGGACACCGGGGAGCTGTTTTTT,once,NA,TRBJ2-2,17,TRBV9
CASSLRAGTALSETQYF,TGTGCCAGCAGCTTGCGAGCCGGGACAGCGCTCTCGGAGACCCAGTACTTC,few,TRBD1,TRBJ2-5,17,TRBV7-7
CASFGDRLNTEAFF,TGTGCCAGCTTTGGGGACAGGTTGAACACTGAAGCTTTCTTT,many,TRBD1,TRBJ1-1,14,TRBV7-9
CASSLAANGVTGELFF,TGTGCCAGCAGCCTCGCGGCGAATGGGGTCACCGGGGAGCTGTTTTTT,few,NA,TRBJ2-2,16,TRBV7-8
CASSLGENQPQHF,TGCGCCAGCAGCTTGGGCGAGAATCAGCCCCAGCATTTT,NA,NA,TRBJ1-5,13,TRBV5-1
CASSPSAGVGEQYF,TGTGCCAGCTCACCTAGTGCGGGGGTTGGCGAGCAGTACTTC,few,TRBD2,TRBJ2-7,14,TRBV18
CASSSVGGVGELFF,TGTGCCAGCAGCTCCGTGGGGGGAGTCGGGGAGCTGTTTTTT,few,NA,TRBJ2-2,14,TRBV9
CASSSLLAGGSGTQYF,TGCGCCAGCAGTTCGTTACTAGCGGGGGGTTCAGGTACGCAGTATTTT,NA,TRBD2,TRBJ2-3,16,TRBV23-1
CASSLNPSETQYF,TGCGCCAGCAGCTTGAACCCATCGGAGACCCAGTACTTC,NA,NA,TRBJ2-5,13,TRBV5-1
CASSQTRTGGNTEAFF,TGCGCCAGCAGCCAGACCCGGACAGGGGGGAACACTGAAGCTTTCTTT,NA,TRBD1,TRBJ1-1,16,TRBV4-1
CASSEDKKNTIYF,TGTGCCAGCAGCGAGGACAAGAAAAACACCATATATTTT,few,NA,TRBJ1-3,13,TRBV9
CASSSLDRSNTEAFF,TGTGCCAGTAGTTCCTTGGACAGGAGCAACACTGAAGCTTTCTTT,NA,TRBD1,TRBJ1-1,15,TRBV19
CASSLSDTGELFF,TGTGCCAGCAGTTTATCGGACACCGGGGAGCTGTTTTTT,once,NA,TRBJ2-2,13,TRBV12-3/TRBV12-4
CASSRTGGFYGYTF,TGCGCCAGCAGCCGGACAGGGGGTTTCTATGGCTACACCTTC,few,TRBD1,TRBJ1-2,14,TRBV5-1
CSASTGNPQHF,TGCAGTGCCTCAACGGGGAACCCCCAGCATTTT,few,NA,TRBJ1-5,11,TRBV20-1
CASSFWGSGANVLTF,TGTGCCAGCAGCTTTTGGGGGTCTGGGGCCAACGTCCTGACTTTC,NA,NA,TRBJ2-6,15,TRBV5-6
CASSGVSVGQTGNTF,TGCGCCAGCAGCGGCGTGTCCGTGGGTCAGACAGGCAACACCTTC,NA,NA,TRBJ1-2,15,TRBV5-1
CASSLVAGGVYNEQFF,TGTGCCAGCAGCTTAGTGGCGGGGGGCGTCTACAATGAGCAGTTCTTC,few,TRBD2,TRBJ2-1,16,TRBV11-1
CASSQEGFFGNEQFF,TGCGCCAGCAGCCAAGAGGGGTTCTTTGGGAATGAGCAGTTCTTC,few,NA,TRBJ2-1,15,TRBV4-1
CASSAIDRVNEQFF,TGTGCCAGCAGTGCGATAGACAGGGTCAATGAGCAGTTCTTC,NA,TRBD1,TRBJ2-1,14,TRBV6-1
CASSPELSGANVLTF,TGTGCCAGCAGTCCTGAGTTGTCTGGGGCCAACGTCCTGACTTTC,few,NA,TRBJ2-6,15,TRBV6-2/TRBV6-3
CASSQVFGWELFF,TGCGCCAGCAGCCAAGTTTTTGGGTGGGAGCTGTTTTTT,few,NA,TRBJ2-2,13,TRBV4-1
CASSPTRLYNEQFF,TGTGCCAGCAGTCCGACACGCCTTTACAATGAGCAGTTCTTC,few,NA,TRBJ2-1,14,TRBV27
CASSQDREGRASGELFF,TGCGCCAGCAGCCAAGATAGAGAGGGGAGGGCGAGCGGGGAGCTGTTTTTT,NA,TRBD2,TRBJ2-2,17,TRBV4-3
CASSIRPLDTQYF,TGTGCCAGTAGTATAAGGCCGCTAGATACGCAGTATTTT,many,NA,TRBJ2-3,13,TRBV19
CATSDPDRENTGELFF,TGTGCCACCAGTGACCCAGACAGGGAAAACACCGGGGAGCTGTTTTTT,NA,TRBD1,TRBJ2-2,16,TRBV24-1
CASSIDGGGDTQYF,TGTGCCAGTAGTATAGATGGGGGCGGAGATACGCAGTATTTT,few,NA,TRBJ2-3,14,TRBV19
CASSSRSGLAGVVRTDTQYF,TGTGCCAGCAGCTCCCGGTCGGGACTAGCGGGGGTTGTCCGCACAGATACGCAGTATTTT,few,TRBD2,TRBJ2-3,20,TRBV7-3
CASSRAPQGLNEKLFF,TGTGCCAGCAGCAGGGCCCCCCAGGGTTTGAATGAAAAACTGTTTTTT,NA,NA,TRBJ1-4,16,TRBV7-9